The present T cell receptor (beta chain) was sequenced within a study of cytomegalovirus exposure and HLA in healthy donors. The primer mix had 60 Vbeta and 13 Jbeta primers. Method: immunoSEQ multiplex PCR; TCRdb's copy keeps in-frame clones and lacks some. The table records 150,000 to 200,000 clones, approximately 85% of them present only once. CDR1 is LNHDA, CDR2 SQIVND, per germline (reference sequence). Trimming cost V 5 bases and J 4 bases; bases outside gene matches: 7. The CDR3 sequence is 14 residues long. Findings of the study overall: In vitro testing confirmed three CMV-associated chains as specific for CMV antigens. A later analysis found TCR association rates differed by HLA locus, highest for DRB1 and lowest for HLA-C. Productive status was seen about 90% or about 30% of the time for most TCR beta V segments in an earlier analysis.

Unrecorded immune exposure was likely among donors, who were nominally healthy when sampled. Concerning this clone: Its antigen is as yet unknown.

This TCR was recovered from a girl aged 2 to 10 in good health and CMV-seropositive. This chain joins TRBV19 and TRBJ1-2; 7 bases fit TRBD1. The sample comprised PBMCs. The CDR3 DNA reads as TGTGCCAGTAGTCCAACAGGGGCGGCCTATGGCTACACCTTC. The encoded protein is CASSPTGAAYGYTF. The full variable domain, in which reference TRBV19 and TRBJ1-2 provide the parts outside the CDR3, is DGGITQSPKYLFRKEGQNVTLSCEQNLNHDAMYWYRQDPGQGLRLIYYSQIVNDFQKGDIAEGYSVSREKKESFPLTVTSAQKNPTAFYLCASSPTGAAYGYTFGSGTRLTVV.